Listed below are T cell receptor beta chains from one sample, sequenced in a study of CD8 T cells in Susac syndrome. TCRdb reprocessed the immunoSEQ multiplex PCR reads with MiXCR, giving one entry per CDR3 protein. Here the sample spans under 150,000 distinct CDR3 sequences, around 95% being singletons. Sequenced input: CD4+ T cells from PBMCs. Every receptor here comes from a human donor with Susac syndrome. Each CDR3 is given with its conserved first and last residue. The D gene is left open where the match is weak. Clone size, where shown, is once, few, many, or a class for clones that have expanded.

J gene,D gene,V gene,clone size,CDR3 DNA,CDR3 protein
TRBJ2-3,-,TRBV24-1,-,TGTGCCACCAGTGAGTTCTCCACAGATACGCAGTATTTT,CATSEFSTDTQYF
TRBJ2-1,-,TRBV9,-,TGTGCCAGCAGCACCCAGGGACTCCATTCCAATGAGCAGTTCTTC,CASSTQGLHSNEQFF
TRBJ1-5,-,TRBV30,once,TGTGCCTGGAGTGTAAGCAATCAGCCCCAGCATTTT,CAWSVSNQPQHF
TRBJ2-1,-,TRBV30,-,TGTGCCTGGAGTTATACTAGCTCCTACAATGAGCAGTTCTTC,CAWSYTSSYNEQFF
TRBJ1-4,-,TRBV30,-,TGTGCCTGGAGTGTACGTCTTCGCGGGGAACTGTTTTTT,CAWSVRLRGELFF
TRBJ2-4,-,TRBV20-1,once,TGCAGTGCTAGACTCGGAGGGGGCGTGGGAGCCAAAAACATTCAGTACTTC,CSARLGGGVGAKNIQYF
TRBJ2-7,-,TRBV2,few,TGTGCCAGCAGTTCGGGGTACGAGCAGTACTTC,CASSSGYEQYF
TRBJ2-3,TRBD2,TRBV7-6,-,TGTGCCAGCAGCTTAGCGCCTAGCGGGAACACAGATACGCAGTATTTT,CASSLAPSGNTDTQYF
TRBJ1-4,-,TRBV20-1,-,TGCAGTGCTAGAGATCTCGGCAGGACGATGGAAAAACTGTTTTTT,CSARDLGRTMEKLFF
TRBJ2-5,-,TRBV15,-,TGTGCCACCAGCAGAGAAAGGAGGGAGACCCAGTACTTC,CATSRERRETQYF
TRBJ2-4,-,TRBV2,-,TGTGCCAGCAGGCTCGAGGGGTTGATAGCCAAAAACATTCAGTACTTC,CASRLEGLIAKNIQYF
TRBJ2-5,TRBD2,TRBV4-3,-,TGCGCCAGCAGCCACGGGACTAGCGGGGTCCAAGAGACCCAGTACTTC,CASSHGTSGVQETQYF
TRBJ2-5,TRBD2,TRBV18,-,TGTGCCAGCTCACCTTCGGCGGGAGGTACCCAAGAGACCCAGTACTTC,CASSPSAGGTQETQYF
TRBJ2-5,-,TRBV5-5,-,TGTGCCAGCAGCTTGGGGGCGACACTGAAACTAGAGACCCAGTACTTC,CASSLGATLKLETQYF
TRBJ2-3,TRBD2,TRBV20-1,few,TGCAGTGCTAGAGGTCAGGGAGGGACAGATACGCAGTATTTT,CSARGQGGTDTQYF
TRBJ2-6,-,TRBV18,-,TGTGCCAGCTCACCGAAAGTTCGGAGCTCTGGGGCCAACGTCCTGACTTTC,CASSPKVRSSGANVLTF
TRBJ2-5,-,TRBV29-1,-,TGCAGCGTTGAAGATTTGGAGACCCAGTACTTC,CSVEDLETQYF
TRBJ1-2,-,TRBV5-1,-,TGCGCCAGCAGCTCACAGGACAGCTCAGACGGCTACACCTTC,CASSSQDSSDGYTF
TRBJ2-5,TRBD2,TRBV7-9,-,TGTGCCAGCAGCGGACTAGCGTTGGGGGAGACCCAGTACTTC,CASSGLALGETQYF
TRBJ2-6,-,TRBV7-2,-,TGTGCCTTCACGACCTCTGGGGCCAACGTCCTGACTTTC,CAFTTSGANVLTF
TRBJ1-3,-,TRBV29-1,-,TGCAGCGTTGCTCTCTCTGGAAACACCATATATTTT,CSVALSGNTIYF
TRBJ1-2,-,TRBV29-1,-,TGCAGCGCCGGAAGTTACAGCGGTGGCTACACCTTC,CSAGSYSGGYTF
TRBJ1-4,TRBD1,TRBV30,-,TGTGCCTGGAGCGGTGGACAGGTCGGGGAAAAACTGTTTTTT,CAWSGGQVGEKLFF
TRBJ2-7,-,TRBV2,-,TGTGCCAGCAGTGGGGATTCCGACGAGCAGTACTTC,CASSGDSDEQYF
TRBJ2-7,TRBD2,TRBV29-1,-,TGCAGCGTTGAAGTGAGGACTAGACCCTACGAGCAGTACTTC,CSVEVRTRPYEQYF
TRBJ2-5,-,TRBV9,-,TGTGCCAGCAGCGTATCGGGAGACCCGAGAGAGACCCAGTACTTC,CASSVSGDPRETQYF
TRBJ2-7,TRBD2,TRBV6-5,once,TGTGCCAGCAGTTACTCGGCTAGCGGGGCCTACGAGCAGTACTTC,CASSYSASGAYEQYF
TRBJ2-1,TRBD1,TRBV30,-,TGTGCCTGGGGACAGGGGGGCTACAATGAGCAGTTCTTC,CAWGQGGYNEQFF
TRBJ2-3,-,TRBV9,-,TGTGCCAGCAGCGTAGTAGGGGAGGGCACAGATACGCAGTATTTT,CASSVVGEGTDTQYF
TRBJ1-2,-,TRBV18,-,TGTGCCAGCTCACCAGGTGCGGGTACTAACTATGGCTACACCTTC,CASSPGAGTNYGYTF
TRBJ1-1,TRBD1,TRBV12-3/TRBV12-4,-,TGTGCCAGCAGTTCACAGGGGGGAAAGAACACTGAAGCTTTCTTT,CASSSQGGKNTEAFF
TRBJ2-7,TRBD1,TRBV5-1,-,TGCGCCAGCAGCCCGAGACAGGGGGCGTCCTACGAGCAGTACTTC,CASSPRQGASYEQYF
TRBJ1-5,-,TRBV4-1,-,TGCGCCAGCAGCCAAGGGCTCAGGAATAGCAATCAGCCCCAGCATTTT,CASSQGLRNSNQPQHF
TRBJ2-7,TRBD1,TRBV25-1,-,TGTGCCAGCAGAACCGACAGGGTCGGCGAGCAGTACTTC,CASRTDRVGEQYF
TRBJ2-3,TRBD2,TRBV30,-,TGTGCCTGGAGTTTCCCTAGCGGGAGGGCAGATACGCAGTATTTT,CAWSFPSGRADTQYF
TRBJ2-3,TRBD1,TRBV7-8,-,TGTGCCAGCAGCTCATCCGGGACAGGGGTGACAGATACGCAGTATTTT,CASSSSGTGVTDTQYF
TRBJ2-1,TRBD2,TRBV27,-,TGTGCCAGCAGTTTACTGGCTAGCGGGAGGGCCGGGAATGAGCAGTTCTTC,CASSLLASGRAGNEQFF
TRBJ2-7,TRBD2,TRBV7-2,-,TGTGCCAGCAGACCCGGACTAGCGGGAACCTACGAGCAGTACTTC,CASRPGLAGTYEQYF
TRBJ2-6,-,TRBV12-3/TRBV12-4,-,TGTGCCAGCACCAAAGGCGGCCGGACACCTGGGGCCAACGTCCTGACTTTC,CASTKGGRTPGANVLTF
TRBJ2-5,-,TRBV30,-,TGTGCCTGGAGTGGGGGGGGCGCGGGGGAGACCCAGTACTTC,CAWSGGGAGETQYF
TRBJ2-5,TRBD2,TRBV9,-,TGTGCCAGCAGCAGGGGACCGGGGGGCCAAGAGACCCAGTACTTC,CASSRGPGGQETQYF
TRBJ1-4,-,TRBV2,-,TGTGCCAGCAGTTCCGAGGAAAAACTGTTTTTT,CASSSEEKLFF
TRBJ2-2,-,TRBV30,-,TGTGCCTGGAGTGTTGACAGGTGGACCGGGGAGCTGTTTTTT,CAWSVDRWTGELFF
TRBJ2-3,-,TRBV9,-,TGTGCCAGCAGCGCAATAGCTACGAGGGGCACAGATACGCAGTATTTT,CASSAIATRGTDTQYF
TRBJ1-2,-,TRBV12-3/TRBV12-4,once,TGTGCCAGCAGTTTGAACAGGGTGGAGGGCTACACCTTC,CASSLNRVEGYTF
TRBJ2-2,TRBD2,TRBV12-5,-,TGTGCTAGTGGCCGGGGGGGCACCGGGGAGCTGTTTTTT,CASGRGGTGELFF
TRBJ2-5,-,TRBV27,-,TGTGCCAGCAGTTTGAGCCCAGGGGTAAAGACCCAGTACTTC,CASSLSPGVKTQYF
TRBJ1-6,-,TRBV20-1,-,TGCAGTGCTCTTCAGGGCTATTATTCACCCCTCCACTTT,CSALQGYYSPLHF
TRBJ1-2,TRBD1,TRBV28,-,TGTGCCAGCAGTTTGGGACAGATTGGCTACACCTTC,CASSLGQIGYTF
TRBJ1-2,-,TRBV10-3,-,TGTGCCATCAGGGCGGACTATGGCTACACCTTC,CAIRADYGYTF
TRBJ1-1,TRBD1,TRBV29-1,once,TGCAGCGGGGGACAGGGGCCTAACACTGAAGCTTTCTTT,CSGGQGPNTEAFF